This T cell receptor beta chain emerged from a study of blood T cell repertoires in COVID-19. Overall study: Spain, Italy and the United States supplied samples that represented acute and convalescent COVID-19.

Germline V gene lookup returns CDR1 SNHLY and CDR2 FYNNEI. CDR3 length equals 16 residues. Losses at the gene ends were 5 bases for V and 3 bases for J; bases not matched to a gene: 6. Per the authors' pipeline: Reference gene primer amplification gave nucleated cell count estimates. Sequencing was performed with immunoSEQ multiplex PCR; in TCRdb, only in-frame clones are kept and a portion is missing. That table supplies the V and J calls and clone size; D and trimming were determined from the DNA. Of some 47,000 clones listed, 75% to 90% are singletons. The origin of this receptor is a man in his sixties with active COVID-19. Sequencing was carried out using peripheral blood. This rearrangement joins TRBV2 to TRBJ2-2, with TRBD2 matching 10 bases. For the CDR3, the DNA is TGTGCCAGCAGTAGACGGACTAGCGGACACACCGGGGAGCTGTTTTTT. This gives the protein CASSRRTSGHTGELFF.